Listed below are T cell receptor beta chains from one sample, sequenced in a study of shared clonotypes between healthy human individuals. Repertoires were generated with immunoSEQ multiplex PCR, while TCRdb's copy carries only in-frame clones and drops some. The sample shows approximately 740,000 clones, about 91% of them seen only once. The specimen was naive CD8+ T cells sorted from blood. The receptors come from a man between 25 and 39 years old in good health. The CDR3 runs from the conserved cysteine through the conserved F or W. D genes are given only for firm matches. Only part of the rows carry a size: once, few, many, or a class if the clone is expanded.

J gene: TRBJ1-5
D gene: -
clone size: -
V gene: TRBV5-5
CDR3 DNA: TGTGCCAGCAGCTTAGGGTCGGATTATAGCAATCAGCCCCAGCATTTT
CDR3 protein: CASSLGSDYSNQPQHF

J gene: TRBJ2-7
D gene: TRBD2
clone size: -
V gene: TRBV29-1
CDR3 DNA: TGCAGCGTTGAAGGGGAATCTAGCGGGAGCCCCTACGAGCAGTACTTC
CDR3 protein: CSVEGESSGSPYEQYF

J gene: TRBJ2-1
D gene: -
clone size: -
V gene: TRBV6-5
CDR3 DNA: TGTGCCAGCAGTTACTCGGGGCCTTCCTACAATGAGCAGTTCTTC
CDR3 protein: CASSYSGPSYNEQFF

J gene: TRBJ2-1
D gene: -
clone size: -
V gene: TRBV25-1
CDR3 DNA: TGTGCCAGCAGTGACTCCCTTCGTGCGCAGTTCTTC
CDR3 protein: CASSDSLRAQFF

J gene: TRBJ1-4
D gene: -
clone size: -
V gene: TRBV5-1
CDR3 DNA: TGCGCCAGCAGCTTCTATACGGGGACTAATGAAAAACTGTTTTTT
CDR3 protein: CASSFYTGTNEKLFF

J gene: TRBJ2-1
D gene: -
clone size: -
V gene: TRBV4-2
CDR3 DNA: TGTGCCAGCAGCCAAGATATCAGCGCCTACTACAATGAGCAGTTCTTC
CDR3 protein: CASSQDISAYYNEQFF

J gene: TRBJ2-7
D gene: -
clone size: -
V gene: TRBV5-1
CDR3 DNA: TGCGCCAGCAGCTGGACCGGGACCTCCTACGAGCAGTACTTC
CDR3 protein: CASSWTGTSYEQYF

J gene: TRBJ1-3
D gene: -
clone size: -
V gene: TRBV30
CDR3 DNA: TGTGCCTGGAACCCACGGTTGAACTCTGGAAACACCATATATTTT
CDR3 protein: CAWNPRLNSGNTIYF

J gene: TRBJ2-7
D gene: TRBD2
clone size: once
V gene: TRBV7-9
CDR3 DNA: TGTGCCAGCAGCTTGGCGGGAGGGCCCAACGAGCAGTACTTC
CDR3 protein: CASSLAGGPNEQYF

J gene: TRBJ2-3
D gene: -
clone size: -
V gene: TRBV25-1
CDR3 DNA: TGTGCCAGCAGTGAATCTTCCCCGGGACCGGATATCGCAGATACGCAGTATTTT
CDR3 protein: CASSESSPGPDIADTQYF

J gene: TRBJ1-1
D gene: -
clone size: -
V gene: TRBV27
CDR3 DNA: TGTGCCAGCAGTTTAACTGGGCCGGCTGAAGCTTTCTTT
CDR3 protein: CASSLTGPAEAFF

J gene: TRBJ2-7
D gene: TRBD1
clone size: -
V gene: TRBV10-3
CDR3 DNA: TGTGCCATCAGTGAGTCCGGGACAGCCTCCTACGAGCAGTACTTC
CDR3 protein: CAISESGTASYEQYF

J gene: TRBJ2-7
D gene: -
clone size: -
V gene: TRBV7-2
CDR3 DNA: TGTGCCAGCAGCTTCGGACAATACGAGCAGTACTTC
CDR3 protein: CASSFGQYEQYF

J gene: TRBJ2-7
D gene: TRBD2
clone size: -
V gene: TRBV27
CDR3 DNA: TGTGCCAGCAGCCCAACCTCCGGGACTAGCGAGCAGTACTTC
CDR3 protein: CASSPTSGTSEQYF

J gene: TRBJ2-3
D gene: TRBD1
clone size: -
V gene: TRBV27
CDR3 DNA: TGTGCCAGCAGTCCTACATGGGACAGGGTATCAGATACGCAGTATTTT
CDR3 protein: CASSPTWDRVSDTQYF

J gene: TRBJ2-2
D gene: -
clone size: -
V gene: TRBV25-1
CDR3 DNA: TGTGCCAGCAGTGATGGAGGGTATCATTTCGGGGAGCTGTTTTTT
CDR3 protein: CASSDGGYHFGELFF

J gene: TRBJ2-3
D gene: -
clone size: -
V gene: TRBV6-5
CDR3 DNA: TGTGCCAGCAGCCCCGAAGCCTCGGGCACAGATACGCAGTATTTT
CDR3 protein: CASSPEASGTDTQYF

J gene: TRBJ2-7
D gene: TRBD2
clone size: -
V gene: TRBV5-1
CDR3 DNA: TGCGCCAGCAGCCCGGGAGCGGGAGGGCCCTACGAGCAGTACTTC
CDR3 protein: CASSPGAGGPYEQYF

J gene: TRBJ2-1
D gene: -
clone size: -
V gene: TRBV27
CDR3 DNA: TGTGCCAGTAAATTGGGACTTCCCTACAATGAGCAGTTCTTC
CDR3 protein: CASKLGLPYNEQFF

J gene: TRBJ2-3
D gene: TRBD1
clone size: -
V gene: TRBV9
CDR3 DNA: TGTGCCAGCAGCGAACGGGATGGGACAGGGACCGATACGCAGTATTTT
CDR3 protein: CASSERDGTGTDTQYF

J gene: TRBJ2-7
D gene: TRBD2
clone size: -
V gene: TRBV7-3
CDR3 DNA: TGTGCCAGCAGCCCAGGTCTAGCGGGAGTCAACGAGCAGTACTTC
CDR3 protein: CASSPGLAGVNEQYF

J gene: TRBJ2-7
D gene: TRBD1
clone size: -
V gene: TRBV7-8
CDR3 DNA: TGTGCCAGCAGCTTCCGGACAGGGTACACCTACGAGCAGTACTTC
CDR3 protein: CASSFRTGYTYEQYF

J gene: TRBJ2-7
D gene: TRBD1
clone size: -
V gene: TRBV7-6
CDR3 DNA: TGTGCCAGCAGCTCCCCACGACAGGGCAACTACGAGCAGTACTTC
CDR3 protein: CASSSPRQGNYEQYF

J gene: TRBJ2-3
D gene: -
clone size: -
V gene: TRBV27
CDR3 DNA: TGTGCCAGCCGCTATGGGACACACACCACAGATACGCAGTATTTT
CDR3 protein: CASRYGTHTTDTQYF

J gene: TRBJ2-2
D gene: -
clone size: -
V gene: TRBV11-3
CDR3 DNA: TGTGCCAGCAGCTCCCATGTGGGTACCACGAACACCGGGGAGCTGTTTTTT
CDR3 protein: CASSSHVGTTNTGELFF

J gene: TRBJ2-3
D gene: TRBD2
clone size: -
V gene: TRBV4-1
CDR3 DNA: TGCGCCAGCAGCCTTAGCGGGCGCACAGATACGCAGTATTTT
CDR3 protein: CASSLSGRTDTQYF

J gene: TRBJ2-1
D gene: -
clone size: -
V gene: TRBV29-1
CDR3 DNA: TGCAGCGTTGGGAGGGGGATCTACAATGAGCAGTTCTTC
CDR3 protein: CSVGRGIYNEQFF

J gene: TRBJ2-7
D gene: -
clone size: -
V gene: TRBV6-1
CDR3 DNA: TGTGCCAGCAGTGGGATGGGTCCCCGGGGCGAGCAGTACTTC
CDR3 protein: CASSGMGPRGEQYF

J gene: TRBJ2-1
D gene: TRBD2
clone size: once
V gene: TRBV27
CDR3 DNA: TGTGCCAGCAGTCGGGGACTAAACAATGAGCAGTTCTTC
CDR3 protein: CASSRGLNNEQFF

J gene: TRBJ2-5
D gene: TRBD2
clone size: -
V gene: TRBV5-4
CDR3 DNA: TGTGCCAGCAGCCCGGGACTAGCGGGAGGGCCATACCAAGAGACCCAGTACTTC
CDR3 protein: CASSPGLAGGPYQETQYF

J gene: TRBJ2-7
D gene: -
clone size: -
V gene: TRBV15
CDR3 DNA: TGTGCCACCAGCAGAGGGAGGCAGGACTTCTCCTACGAGCAGTACTTC
CDR3 protein: CATSRGRQDFSYEQYF

J gene: TRBJ1-2
D gene: -
clone size: -
V gene: TRBV7-2
CDR3 DNA: TGTGCCAGCAGCTTAACATCGGGCCTCGGGGGCTACACCTTC
CDR3 protein: CASSLTSGLGGYTF

J gene: TRBJ2-3
D gene: TRBD2
clone size: -
V gene: TRBV11-2
CDR3 DNA: TGTGCCAGCAGCTCATCCGGGGGGGATACGCAGTATTTT
CDR3 protein: CASSSSGGDTQYF

J gene: TRBJ2-3
D gene: -
clone size: -
V gene: TRBV27
CDR3 DNA: TGTGCCAGCATGAAAGGACTAAACACAGATACGCAGTATTTT
CDR3 protein: CASMKGLNTDTQYF

J gene: TRBJ2-4
D gene: -
clone size: -
V gene: TRBV28
CDR3 DNA: TGTGCCAGCAGTTTTTACAGGGAACAGACAGCCAAAAACATTCAGTACTTC
CDR3 protein: CASSFYREQTAKNIQYF